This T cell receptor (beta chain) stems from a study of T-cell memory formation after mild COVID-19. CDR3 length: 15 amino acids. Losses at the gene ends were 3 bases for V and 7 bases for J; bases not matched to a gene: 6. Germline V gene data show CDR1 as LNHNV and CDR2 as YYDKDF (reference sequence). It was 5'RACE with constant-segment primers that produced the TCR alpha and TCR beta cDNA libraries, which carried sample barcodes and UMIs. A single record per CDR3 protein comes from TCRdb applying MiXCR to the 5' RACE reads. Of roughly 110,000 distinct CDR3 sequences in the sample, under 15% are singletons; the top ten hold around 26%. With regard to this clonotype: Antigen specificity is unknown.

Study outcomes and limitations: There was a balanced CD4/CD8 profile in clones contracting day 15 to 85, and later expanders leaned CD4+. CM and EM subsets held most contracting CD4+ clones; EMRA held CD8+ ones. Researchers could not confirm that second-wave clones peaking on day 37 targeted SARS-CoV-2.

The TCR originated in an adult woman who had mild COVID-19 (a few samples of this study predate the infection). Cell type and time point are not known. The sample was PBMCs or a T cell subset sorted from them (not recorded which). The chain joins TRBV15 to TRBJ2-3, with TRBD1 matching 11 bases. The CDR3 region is CATSSRTGGAYTQYF. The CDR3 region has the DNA TGTGCCACCAGCAGTCGGACAGGGGGCGCGTATACGCAGTATTTT.